This TCR beta chain was retrieved from a study of T cells in Graves' hyperthyroidism and ophthalmopathy. V was trimmed by 0 bases and J by 2 bases, leaving 17 bases between them. The germline V gene encodes CDR1 LGHNA and CDR2 YSLEER. This CDR3 spans 17 amino acids. A few counts support this clonotype. What it binds is unknown. Not enrolled were patients with uncontrolled infection, other autoimmune disease, pregnancy or lactation. For the diagnoses, clinical symptoms, serum thyroxine and TRAb, thyroid ultrasound and orbital computed tomography were used. Points from the study as a whole: Peripheral blood also featured most of the thyroid clonotypes expanded above 0.001.

It was RNA transcripts that yielded the amplified TCR beta CDR3 regions. The primer set for the first-round RT-PCR of the TCR CDR3 was HTBI. TCRdb redid the calling of the multiplex PCR reads with MiXCR, one entry per CDR3 protein. Among 500,000 to 650,000 distinct CDR3 sequences, approximately 49% were seen once, and the ten largest hold roughly 45%. The chain combines TRBV4-3 with TRBJ2-7; possibly TRBD2 for D (6 bases). This clonotype originated in an adult woman with Graves' disease, either hyperthyroidism or ophthalmopathy (not recorded which). Sequencing input: peripheral blood or thyroid tissue (not recorded which). The CDR3 loop is CASSQEGTGARPYEQYF. In DNA, the CDR3 is TGCGCCAGCAGCCAAGAAGGTACGGGAGCGCGACCCTACGAGCAGTACTTC.